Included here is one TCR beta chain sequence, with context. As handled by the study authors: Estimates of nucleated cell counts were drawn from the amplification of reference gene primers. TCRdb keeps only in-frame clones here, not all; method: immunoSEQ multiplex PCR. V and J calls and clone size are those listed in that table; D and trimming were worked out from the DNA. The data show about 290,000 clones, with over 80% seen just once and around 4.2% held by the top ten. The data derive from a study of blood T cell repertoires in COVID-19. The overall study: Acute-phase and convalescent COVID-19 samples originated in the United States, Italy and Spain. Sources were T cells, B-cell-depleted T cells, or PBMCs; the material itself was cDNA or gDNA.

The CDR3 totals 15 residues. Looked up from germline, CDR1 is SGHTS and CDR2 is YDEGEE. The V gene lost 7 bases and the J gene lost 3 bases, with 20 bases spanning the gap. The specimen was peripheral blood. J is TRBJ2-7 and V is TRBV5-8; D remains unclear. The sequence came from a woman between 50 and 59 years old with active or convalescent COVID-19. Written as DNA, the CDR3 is TGTGCCAGCTCAATAGGAGTCCGTGGGTACTACGAGCAGTACTTC. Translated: CASSIGVRGYYEQYF.